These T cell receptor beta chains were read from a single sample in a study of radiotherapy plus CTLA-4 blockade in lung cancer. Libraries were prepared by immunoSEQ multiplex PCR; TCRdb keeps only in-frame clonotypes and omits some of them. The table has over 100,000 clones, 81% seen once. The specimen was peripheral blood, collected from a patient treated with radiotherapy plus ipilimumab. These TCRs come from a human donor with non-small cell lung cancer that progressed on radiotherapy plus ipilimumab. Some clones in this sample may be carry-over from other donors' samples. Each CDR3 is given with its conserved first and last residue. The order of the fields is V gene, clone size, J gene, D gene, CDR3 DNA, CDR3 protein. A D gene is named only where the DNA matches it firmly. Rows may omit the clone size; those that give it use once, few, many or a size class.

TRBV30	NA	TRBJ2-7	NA	TGTGCCTGGAGTCCCTATGGGGGGTACGAGCAGTACTTC	CAWSPYGGYEQYF
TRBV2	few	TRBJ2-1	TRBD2	TGTGCCAGCCCAAGGGGGGGTAGCGGGGGAAGCAATGAGCAGTTCTTC	CASPRGGSGGSNEQFF
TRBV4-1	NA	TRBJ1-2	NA	TGCGCCAGCAGCCGACAGGCCCGGGGTGACTATGGCTACACCTTC	CASSRQARGDYGYTF
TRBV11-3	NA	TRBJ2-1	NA	TGTGCCAGCAGCTTAGTTTACGTTGATGAGCAGTTCTTC	CASSLVYVDEQFF
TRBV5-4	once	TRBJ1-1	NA	TGTGCCAGCAGCCATAATCCAGGGGTTTTCACTGAAGCTTTCTTT	CASSHNPGVFTEAFF
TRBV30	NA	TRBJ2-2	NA	TGTGCCTGGACGCAAGGGTGGAACACCGGGGAGCTGTTTTTT	CAWTQGWNTGELFF
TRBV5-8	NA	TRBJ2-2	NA	TGTGCCAGCAGCTTGGACGGCTGGGACACCGGGGAGCTGTTTTTT	CASSLDGWDTGELFF
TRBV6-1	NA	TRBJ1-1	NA	TGTGCCAGCAAAATTAGTACAGCCCTACACCCTTTCTTT	CASKISTALHPFF
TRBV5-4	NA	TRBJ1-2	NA	TGTGCCAGCACCCCGGGGGGCACATCGCGTTTGGGCTATGGCTACACCTTC	CASTPGGTSRLGYGYTF
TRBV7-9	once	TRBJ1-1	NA	TGTGCCAGCAGCTTAATAGTGAACACTGAAGCTTTCTTT	CASSLIVNTEAFF
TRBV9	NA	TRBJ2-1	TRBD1	TGTGCCAGCAGCCCCCGACAGGGAGTAGGAGATGAGCAGTTCTTC	CASSPRQGVGDEQFF
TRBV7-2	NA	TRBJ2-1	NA	TGTGCCAGCAGCCCCCAAGGGTCCTACAATGAGCAGTTCTTC	CASSPQGSYNEQFF
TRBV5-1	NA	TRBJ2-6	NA	TGCGCCAGCAGCTTGGTAGGGACTGGGGCCAACGTCCTGACTTTC	CASSLVGTGANVLTF
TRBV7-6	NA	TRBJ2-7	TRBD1	TGTGCCAGCAGCTCAAGGGGACAGGGTGCAAGCTACGAGCAGTACTTC	CASSSRGQGASYEQYF
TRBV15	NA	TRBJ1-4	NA	TGTGCCACCAGCAGAGATACACAGCTTGAAAAACTGTTTTTT	CATSRDTQLEKLFF
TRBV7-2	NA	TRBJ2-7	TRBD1	TGTGCCAGCAGCTTAGTGGGACAGGGGGCTAGCGAGCAGTACTTC	CASSLVGQGASEQYF